This T cell receptor (beta chain) is drawn from a study of cytomegalovirus exposure and HLA in healthy donors. About the study: A prior study identified 110 million or so unique TCR beta sequences from about 180 million T cells.

A multiplex PCR was run with 60 Vbeta primers and 13 Jbeta primers. Method: immunoSEQ multiplex PCR; TCRdb's copy keeps in-frame clones and lacks some. The sample carries about 61,000 clones, about 90% recorded once. The CDR3 totals 14 residues. Between the trimmed V and J ends, which lost 1 base and 4 bases, there was a span of 14 bases. The germline V gene has CDR1 GTSNPN and CDR2 SVGIG (reference sequence). Concerning this clone: Its cognate antigen is unknown.

General observations from the study: It has been reported that TCR beta sequences accurately predicted the HLA-A and HLA-B alleles of most subjects. The study labeled 164 TCR beta chains cytomegalovirus-associated. Later on, a genetic analysis was performed. It linked a missense variant in DCLRE1C with V- and J-gene trimming of TCR beta.

The sequenced material came from PBMCs. The chain combines TRBV30 with TRBJ2-7, with D possibly TRBD2 on 7 matching bases. The sequence was collected from a man aged 18 to 29 in good health and CMV-seronegative. CDR3 loop: CAWSDSGGAYEQYF. In DNA, the CDR3 is TGTGCCTGGAGTGATAGTGGGGGGGCTTACGAGCAGTACTTC.